The subject of this entry is one T cell receptor beta chain. Its target is not known. These data come from a study of siplizumab effects on memory and regulatory T cells. Study results and caveats: Apparently more diverse than memory cells, naive T cells also seemed major alloresponse contributors. Solely a minor proportion of alloreactive clones could be assigned to unstimulated subsets. Mappable alloreactive CD4+ clones averaged about 74% Treg-derived with siplizumab versus about 30% in controls.

The CDR3 spans 15 residues. The germline CDR1 and CDR2 sequences are SGDLS and YYNGEE. J gave up 6 bases and V 3 bases, and 6 bases lay outside the gene matches. Sequencing of each sample assayed roughly 10^5 TCR templates. The data were produced by immunoSEQ multiplex PCR, yet TCRdb's version contains in-frame clones alone and is incomplete. Of roughly 120,000 clones in the sample, 90% to 95% were seen once. This clonotype was obtained from a human donor in good health. This chain uses TRBV9 with TRBJ2-2, with 9 bases fitting TRBD1. Sequenced input: non-Treg CD4+ T cells sorted from blood. DNA for the CDR3: TGTGCCAGCAGCGGAACAGGGGGCCCGGCCGGGGAGCTGTTTTTT. This translates into CASSGTGGPAGELFF.